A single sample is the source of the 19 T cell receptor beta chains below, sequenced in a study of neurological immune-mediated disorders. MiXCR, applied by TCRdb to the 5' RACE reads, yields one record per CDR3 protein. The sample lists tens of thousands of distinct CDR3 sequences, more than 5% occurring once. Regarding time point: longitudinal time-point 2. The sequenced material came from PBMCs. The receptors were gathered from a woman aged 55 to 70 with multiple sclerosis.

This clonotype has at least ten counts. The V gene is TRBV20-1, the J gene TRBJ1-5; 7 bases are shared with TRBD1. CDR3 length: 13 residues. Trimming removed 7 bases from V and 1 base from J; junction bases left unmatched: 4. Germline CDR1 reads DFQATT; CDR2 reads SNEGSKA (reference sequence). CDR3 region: CSVETGSNQPQHF. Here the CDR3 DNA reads TGCAGTGTCGAGACAGGGAGCAATCAGCCCCAGCATTTT.

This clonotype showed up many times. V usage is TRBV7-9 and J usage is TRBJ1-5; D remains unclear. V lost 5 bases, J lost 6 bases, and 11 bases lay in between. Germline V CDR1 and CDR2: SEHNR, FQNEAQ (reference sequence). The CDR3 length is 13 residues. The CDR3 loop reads CASSDGGLQPQHF. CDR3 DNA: TGTGCCAGCAGCGACGGCGGGCTTCAGCCCCAGCATTTT.

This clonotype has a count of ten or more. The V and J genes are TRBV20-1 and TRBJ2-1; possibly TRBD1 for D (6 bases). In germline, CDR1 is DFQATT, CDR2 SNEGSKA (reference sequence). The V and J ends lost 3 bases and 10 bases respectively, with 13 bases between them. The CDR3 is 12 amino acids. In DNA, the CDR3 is TGCAGTGCTAGCCAGGGGTCTTGGGAGCAGTTCTTC. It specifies CSASQGSWEQFF.

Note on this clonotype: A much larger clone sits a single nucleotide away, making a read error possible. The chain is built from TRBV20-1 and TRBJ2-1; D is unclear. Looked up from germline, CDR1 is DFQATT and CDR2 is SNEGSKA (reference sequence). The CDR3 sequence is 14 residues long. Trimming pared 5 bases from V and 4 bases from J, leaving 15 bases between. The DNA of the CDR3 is TGCAGTGCTGTCGCCGCGTGGGGTTACAATGAGCAGTTCTTC. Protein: CSAVAAWGYNEQFF.

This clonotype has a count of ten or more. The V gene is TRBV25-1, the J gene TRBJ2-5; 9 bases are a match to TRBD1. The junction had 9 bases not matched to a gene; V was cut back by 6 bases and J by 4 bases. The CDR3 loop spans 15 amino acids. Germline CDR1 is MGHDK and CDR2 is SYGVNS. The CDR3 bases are TGTGCCAGCAGACCCCCGGGACAGGGTCGAGAGACCCAGTACTTC. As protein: CASRPPGQGRETQYF.

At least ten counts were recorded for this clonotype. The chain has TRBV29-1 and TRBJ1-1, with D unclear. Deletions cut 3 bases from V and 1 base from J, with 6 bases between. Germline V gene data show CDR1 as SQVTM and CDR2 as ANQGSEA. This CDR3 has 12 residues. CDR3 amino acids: CSVDAGNTEAFF. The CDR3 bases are TGCAGCGTTGATGCGGGGAACACTGAAGCTTTCTTT.

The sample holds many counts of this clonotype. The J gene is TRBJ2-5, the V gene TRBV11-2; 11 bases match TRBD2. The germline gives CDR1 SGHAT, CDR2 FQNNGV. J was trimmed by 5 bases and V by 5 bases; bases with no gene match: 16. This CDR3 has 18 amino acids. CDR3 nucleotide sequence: TGTGCCAGCAGCCCAACGGGTGGGGTAGCGGGGGGGAAGGAGACCCAGTACTTC. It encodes CASSPTGGVAGGKETQYF.

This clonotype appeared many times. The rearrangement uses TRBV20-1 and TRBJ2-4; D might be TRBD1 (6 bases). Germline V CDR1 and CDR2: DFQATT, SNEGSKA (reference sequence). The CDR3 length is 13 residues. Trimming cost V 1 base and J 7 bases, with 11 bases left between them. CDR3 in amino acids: CSARARTANIQYF. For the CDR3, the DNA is TGCAGTGCTAGAGCCCGGACAGCGAACATTCAGTACTTC.

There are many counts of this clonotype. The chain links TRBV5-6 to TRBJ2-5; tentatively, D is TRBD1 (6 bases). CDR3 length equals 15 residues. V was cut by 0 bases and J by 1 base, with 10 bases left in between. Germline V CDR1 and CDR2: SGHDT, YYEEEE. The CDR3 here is CASSLGGLPQETQYF. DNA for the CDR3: TGTGCCAGCAGCTTGGGGGGGCTCCCCCAAGAGACCCAGTACTTC.

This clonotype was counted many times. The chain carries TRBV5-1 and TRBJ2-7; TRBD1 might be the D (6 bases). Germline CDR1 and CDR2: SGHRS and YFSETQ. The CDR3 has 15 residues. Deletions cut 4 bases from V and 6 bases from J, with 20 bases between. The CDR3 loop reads CASSPAGTSLSEQYF. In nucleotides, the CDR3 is TGCGCCAGCAGCCCGGCTGGGACATCCCTAAGCGAGCAGTACTTC.

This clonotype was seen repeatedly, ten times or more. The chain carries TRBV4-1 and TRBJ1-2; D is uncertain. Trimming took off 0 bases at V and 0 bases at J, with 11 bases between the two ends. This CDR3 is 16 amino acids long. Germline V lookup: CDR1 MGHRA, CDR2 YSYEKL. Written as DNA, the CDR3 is TGCGCCAGCAGCCAAGACGGTCGGATAACTAACTATGGCTACACCTTC. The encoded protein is CASSQDGRITNYGYTF.

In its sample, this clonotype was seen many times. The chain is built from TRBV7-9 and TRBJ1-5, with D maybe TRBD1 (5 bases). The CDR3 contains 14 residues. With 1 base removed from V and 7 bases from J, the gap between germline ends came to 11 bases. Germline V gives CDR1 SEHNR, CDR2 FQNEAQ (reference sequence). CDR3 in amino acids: CASSLGPGKQPQHF. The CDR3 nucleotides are TGTGCCAGCAGCTTAGGGCCAGGGAAACAGCCCCAGCATTTT.

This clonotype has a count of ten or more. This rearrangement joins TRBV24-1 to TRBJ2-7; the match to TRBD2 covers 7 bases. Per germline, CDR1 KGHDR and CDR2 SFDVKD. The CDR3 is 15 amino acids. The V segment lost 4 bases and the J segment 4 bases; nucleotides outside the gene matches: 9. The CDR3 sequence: CATSDPGLNPYEQYF. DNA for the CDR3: TGTGCCACCAGTGACCCGGGACTAAACCCTTACGAGCAGTACTTC.

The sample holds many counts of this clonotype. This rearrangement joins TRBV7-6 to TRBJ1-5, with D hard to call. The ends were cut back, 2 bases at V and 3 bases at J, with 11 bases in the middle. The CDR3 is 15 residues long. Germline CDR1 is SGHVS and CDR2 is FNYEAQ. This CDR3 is CASSLSRSPNQPQHF. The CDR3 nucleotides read TGTGCCAGCAGCTTAAGCAGGAGCCCCAATCAGCCCCAGCATTTT.

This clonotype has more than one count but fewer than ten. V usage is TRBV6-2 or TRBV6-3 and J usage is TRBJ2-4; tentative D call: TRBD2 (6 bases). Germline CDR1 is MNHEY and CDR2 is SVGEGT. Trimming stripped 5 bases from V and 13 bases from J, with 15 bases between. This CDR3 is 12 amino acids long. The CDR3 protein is CASSTNPGLQYF. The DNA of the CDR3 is TGTGCCAGCAGTACCAACCCGGGACTGCAGTACTTC.

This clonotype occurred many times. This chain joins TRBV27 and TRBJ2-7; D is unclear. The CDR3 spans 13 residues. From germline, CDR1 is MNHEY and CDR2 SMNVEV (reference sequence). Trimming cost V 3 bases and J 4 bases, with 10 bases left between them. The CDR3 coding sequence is TGTGCCAGCAGTTTGGCAGGCCTATACGAGCAGTACTTC. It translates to CASSLAGLYEQYF.

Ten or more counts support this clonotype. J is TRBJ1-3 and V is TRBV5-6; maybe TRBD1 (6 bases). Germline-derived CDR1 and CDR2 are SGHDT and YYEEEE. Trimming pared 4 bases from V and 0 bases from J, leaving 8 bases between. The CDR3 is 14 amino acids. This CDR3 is CASSPDSSGNTIYF. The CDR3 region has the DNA TGTGCCAGCAGCCCGGACAGCTCTGGAAACACCATATATTTT.

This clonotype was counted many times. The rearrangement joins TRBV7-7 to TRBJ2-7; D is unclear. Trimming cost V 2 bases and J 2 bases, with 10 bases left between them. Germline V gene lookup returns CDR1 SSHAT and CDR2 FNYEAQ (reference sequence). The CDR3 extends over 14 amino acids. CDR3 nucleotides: TGTGCCAGCAGCTTAACTTTCCAGCCCTACGAGCAGTACTTC. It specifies CASSLTFQPYEQYF.

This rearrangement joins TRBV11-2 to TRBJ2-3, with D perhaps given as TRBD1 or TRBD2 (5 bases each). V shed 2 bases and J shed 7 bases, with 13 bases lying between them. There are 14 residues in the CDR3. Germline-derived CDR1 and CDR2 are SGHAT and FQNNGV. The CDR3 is CASSLSVGAYTQYF. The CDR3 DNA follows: TGTGCCAGCAGCTTATCCGTCGGGGCATATACGCAGTATTTT.